This T cell receptor (beta chain) emerged from a study of somatic mutations in cytotoxic T cells in rheumatoid arthritis. The study's findings and limits: Clonality of CD8+ T cells, which was compared between rheumatoid arthritis patients and age-matched healthy controls, did not differ significantly.

Some clones are missing from TCRdb's copy, which holds only in-frame ones; the method was immunoSEQ multiplex PCR. The sample yields about 23,000 clones, about 82% seen once. Both CD4+ and CD8+ cells were separated through positive magnetic bead selection, and their purity was verified using flow cytometry. In this sample, this clone turned up a few times. The antigen remains unidentified. The germline V and J ends were trimmed by 8 bases and 5 bases, with 13 bases remaining between them. The CDR3 totals 12 residues. The germline V gene has CDR1 MNHEY and CDR2 SMNVEV (reference sequence). The sequencing sample was made of CD8+ T cells sorted from blood. The chain recombines TRBV27 with TRBJ2-7, with D possibly being TRBD1 (8 bases). This TCR was sampled from an adult with rheumatoid arthritis. CDR3 sequence: CASRTGGDEQYF. The CDR3 coding sequence is TGTGCCAGCCGAACAGGGGGGGACGAGCAGTACTTC.